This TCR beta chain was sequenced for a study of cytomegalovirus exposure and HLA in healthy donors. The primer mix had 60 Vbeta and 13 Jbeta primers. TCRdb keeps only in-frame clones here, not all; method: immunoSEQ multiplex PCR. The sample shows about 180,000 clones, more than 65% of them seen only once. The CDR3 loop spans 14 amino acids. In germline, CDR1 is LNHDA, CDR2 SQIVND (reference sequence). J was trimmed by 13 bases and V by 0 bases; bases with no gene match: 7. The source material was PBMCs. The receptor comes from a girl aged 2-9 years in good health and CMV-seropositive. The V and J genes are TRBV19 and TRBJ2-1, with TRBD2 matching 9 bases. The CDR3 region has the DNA TGTGCCAGTAGTATAGACGCGGGAGGGCCTGCTCAGTTCTTC. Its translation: CASSIDAGGPAQFF.